A selection of T cell receptor beta chains follows, all from one sample in a study of Ad26.COV2.S vaccination and SARS-CoV-2 variants. Only in-frame clones appear in the TCRdb table, and some are missing; sequencing was by immunoSEQ multiplex PCR. Of around 380,000 clones listed, 88% were seen once; the top ten hold under 4%. Material: peripheral blood, obtained in a trial of Ad26.COV2.S vaccine versus placebo. The receptors derive from a person aged 18-65 years who received the Ad26.COV2.S COVID-19 vaccine or a placebo. Each CDR3 is given with its conserved first and last residue. D genes are given only for firm matches. Clone size appears in some rows only: once, few, many, or a class for an expanded clone.

CASRRGASNEKLFF | TGTGCCAGCCGCCGGGGGGCGTCTAATGAAAAACTGTTTTTT | TRBJ1-4 | TRBV6-5 | . | once
CASSQDLEDILYGYTF | TGCGCCAGCAGCCAAGATTTGGAGGACATCCTCTATGGCTACACCTTC | TRBJ1-2 | TRBV4-3 | . | .
CASSFPAGRYGYTF | TGTGCCAGCAGCTTCCCGGCAGGCCGGTATGGCTACACCTTC | TRBJ1-2 | TRBV5-8 | . | once
CASSLGTSDEQFF | TGTGCCAGCAGTTTAGGGACTAGTGATGAGCAGTTCTTC | TRBJ2-1 | TRBV27 | TRBD2 | .
CASKSREETQYF | TGCGCCAGCAAGAGCAGAGAAGAGACCCAGTACTTC | TRBJ2-5 | TRBV5-1 | . | once
CATYPGTANTGELFF | TGCGCCACCTACCCCGGGACAGCGAACACCGGGGAGCTGTTTTTT | TRBJ2-2 | TRBV5-1 | TRBD1 | .
CASRQGYEQYF | TGTGCCAGTAGACAGGGCTACGAGCAGTACTTC | TRBJ2-7 | TRBV6-5 | TRBD1 | .
CASVSVQGLHEQYF | TGTGCCAGCGTTTCCGTGCAGGGGTTACACGAGCAGTACTTC | TRBJ2-7 | TRBV7-8 | . | .
CASSYSFIERSYEQYF | TGTGCCAGCAGTTACTCGTTTATAGAACGTTCCTACGAGCAGTACTTC | TRBJ2-7 | TRBV6-6 | . | .
CARFYRGLNYGYTF | TGTGCCAGGTTTTACAGGGGGCTTAACTATGGCTACACCTTC | TRBJ1-2 | TRBV2 | TRBD1 | many
CASSRTSGTTDTQYF | TGTGCCAGCAGTCGGACTAGCGGAACCACAGATACGCAGTATTTT | TRBJ2-3 | TRBV7-9 | TRBD2 | .
CASLGGYTDTQYF | TGTGCCAGCCTCGGGGGGTACACAGATACGCAGTATTTT | TRBJ2-3 | TRBV2 | TRBD2 | .
CASSLGLVSDTQYF | TGTGCCAGCAGCTTAGGACTAGTTTCAGATACGCAGTATTTT | TRBJ2-3 | TRBV13 | . | .